This T cell receptor (beta chain) was captured by sequencing in a study of OX40 agonist ivuxolimab in advanced cancers. The CDR3 has 16 residues. The ends lost 5 bases at V and 7 bases at J; junction bases unmatched: 9. Per germline, CDR1 SGHTA and CDR2 FQGTGA. This table comes from immunoSEQ multiplex PCR, and its TCRdb copy is limited to in-frame clones, with some not included. The data contain approximately 69,000 clones, around 89% of them singletons. The TCR originated in an adult with an advanced solid tumor such as melanoma, head and neck, liver or kidney cancer. This chain connects TRBV7-3 to TRBJ2-1; 12 bases are a match to TRBD2. The specimen comprised CD4+ or CD8+ T cells sorted from blood, sampled in a trial of the OX40 agonist ivuxolimab. CDR3 loop: CASSLLAGGLGNEQFF. Written as DNA, the CDR3 is TGTGCCAGCAGCCTCCTAGCGGGAGGGTTGGGGAATGAGCAGTTCTTC.